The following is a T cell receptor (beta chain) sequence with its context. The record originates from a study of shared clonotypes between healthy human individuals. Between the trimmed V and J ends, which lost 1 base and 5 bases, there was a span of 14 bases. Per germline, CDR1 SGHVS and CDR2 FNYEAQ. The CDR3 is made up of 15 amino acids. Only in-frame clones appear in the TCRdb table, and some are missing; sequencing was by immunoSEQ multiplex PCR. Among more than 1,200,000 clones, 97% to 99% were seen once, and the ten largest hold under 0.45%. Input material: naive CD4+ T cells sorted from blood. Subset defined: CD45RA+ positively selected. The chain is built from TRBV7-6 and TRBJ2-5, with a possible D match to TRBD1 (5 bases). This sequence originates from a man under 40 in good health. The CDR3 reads CASSLDWTSSETQYF. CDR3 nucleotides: TGTGCCAGCAGCTTAGATTGGACAAGTTCGGAGACCCAGTACTTC.